The rows below give T cell receptor beta chains drawn from one sample of a study of CD8 T cells in ankylosing spondylitis. MiXCR, run by TCRdb on the 5' RACE reads, gives a single entry per CDR3 protein. The sample carries about 210,000 distinct CDR3 sequences, 7% to 10% recorded once. Sequencing was done on a sample of blood, either unsorted or a sorted T cell fraction (not recorded which). These receptors all stem from a female donor with ankylosing spondylitis or in good health (not recorded which). Each CDR3 is given with its conserved first and last residue. The D gene is left open where the match is weak. Not all rows give a size; the values are once, few, many and, for expanded clones, a class.

v_call: TRBV28
clone_size: many
j_call: TRBJ2-7
d_call: TRBD1
cdr3_nt: TGTGCCAGCAGCCCTTACAGGGGTCCCACCTACGAGCAGTACTTC
cdr3_aa: CASSPYRGPTYEQYF

v_call: TRBV10-3
clone_size: few
j_call: TRBJ2-2
d_call: NA
cdr3_nt: TGTGCCATCAGTGTGAAAGGGGACACCGGGGAGCTGTTTTTT
cdr3_aa: CAISVKGDTGELFF

v_call: TRBV15
clone_size: many
j_call: TRBJ1-6
d_call: NA
cdr3_nt: TGTGCCACCAGCAGGGAGAGGGATTCACCCCTCCACTTT
cdr3_aa: CATSRERDSPLHF

v_call: TRBV20-1
clone_size: many
j_call: TRBJ2-1
d_call: NA
cdr3_nt: TGCAGTGCTAGAAGGCAGGAGAATGAGCAGTTCTTC
cdr3_aa: CSARRQENEQFF

v_call: TRBV6-5
clone_size: many
j_call: TRBJ2-2
d_call: NA
cdr3_nt: TGTGCCAGCAGTTACAAGGGACTTACGAACACCGGGGAGCTGTTTTTT
cdr3_aa: CASSYKGLTNTGELFF

v_call: TRBV12-3/TRBV12-4
clone_size: many
j_call: TRBJ2-2
d_call: NA
cdr3_nt: TGTGCCAGCAGTTTGGGACCAAGGGCCGGGGAGCTGTTTTTT
cdr3_aa: CASSLGPRAGELFF

v_call: TRBV6-2/TRBV6-3
clone_size: many
j_call: TRBJ1-1
d_call: NA
cdr3_nt: TGTGCCAGCACCAACGGTGACAGGAACACTGAAGCTTTCTTT
cdr3_aa: CASTNGDRNTEAFF

v_call: TRBV4-3
clone_size: many
j_call: TRBJ2-1
d_call: NA
cdr3_nt: TGCGCCAGCAGCCATCCCGGACCTTTTGAAGATGAGCAGTTCTTC
cdr3_aa: CASSHPGPFEDEQFF

v_call: TRBV20-1
clone_size: many
j_call: TRBJ2-2
d_call: TRBD2
cdr3_nt: TGCAGTGCCCCAGCGGGAGGGCCCTCGGGGGAGCTGTTTTTT
cdr3_aa: CSAPAGGPSGELFF

v_call: TRBV27
clone_size: many
j_call: TRBJ2-1
d_call: TRBD2
cdr3_nt: TGTGCCAGCAGGACTAGCGGGACCCTTTCCTACAATGAGCAGTTCTTC
cdr3_aa: CASRTSGTLSYNEQFF

v_call: TRBV20-1
clone_size: few
j_call: TRBJ2-4
d_call: NA
cdr3_nt: TGCAGTGCTATAATGAGAGAACTAGCCAAAAACATTCAGTACTTC
cdr3_aa: CSAIMRELAKNIQYF

v_call: TRBV6-5
clone_size: NA
j_call: TRBJ2-1
d_call: TRBD1
cdr3_nt: TGTGCCAGCAAAGTGACAGGGTATCATGAGCAGTTCTTC
cdr3_aa: CASKVTGYHEQFF

v_call: TRBV20-1
clone_size: many
j_call: TRBJ2-7
d_call: NA
cdr3_nt: TGCAGTGCTCCCCCGGCGGCGGGGGCTCCCTACGAGCAGTACTTC
cdr3_aa: CSAPPAAGAPYEQYF

v_call: TRBV20-1
clone_size: many
j_call: TRBJ1-5
d_call: TRBD1
cdr3_nt: TGCAGTGCTTGGGACAGAAATCAGCCCCAGCATTTT
cdr3_aa: CSAWDRNQPQHF

v_call: TRBV20-1
clone_size: many
j_call: TRBJ2-5
d_call: TRBD2
cdr3_nt: TGCAGTGCAGACACTAGCGGAAGAGAGACCCAGTACTTC
cdr3_aa: CSADTSGRETQYF

v_call: TRBV20-1
clone_size: many
j_call: TRBJ2-3
d_call: NA
cdr3_nt: TGCAGTGCTAAAGGTTCAGGAGATACGCAGTATTTT
cdr3_aa: CSAKGSGDTQYF

v_call: TRBV5-1
clone_size: many
j_call: TRBJ2-3
d_call: NA
cdr3_nt: TGCGCCAGCAGCTTTTTCTCGGAGGGAGATACGCAGTATTTT
cdr3_aa: CASSFFSEGDTQYF

v_call: TRBV5-1
clone_size: many
j_call: TRBJ2-3
d_call: TRBD1
cdr3_nt: TGCGCCAGCAGCTCCAGGACAGGGGCAACAGATACGCAGTATTTT
cdr3_aa: CASSSRTGATDTQYF

v_call: TRBV20-1
clone_size: many
j_call: TRBJ2-1
d_call: NA
cdr3_nt: TGCAGTGCTAGAGATCGGGCAGACCCCAGTGGGTTAGATGAGCAGTTCTTC
cdr3_aa: CSARDRADPSGLDEQFF

v_call: TRBV30
clone_size: many
j_call: TRBJ1-6
d_call: NA
cdr3_nt: TGTGCCTGGGGAATCCAAGGGAGGGAATCACCCCTCCACTTT
cdr3_aa: CAWGIQGRESPLHF

v_call: TRBV2
clone_size: many
j_call: TRBJ2-5
d_call: TRBD2
cdr3_nt: TGTGCCAGCACCCCGGGGAGGGTGGAAGAGACCCAGTACTTC
cdr3_aa: CASTPGRVEETQYF

v_call: TRBV20-1
clone_size: many
j_call: TRBJ2-1
d_call: TRBD2
cdr3_nt: TGCAGTGCTACAAGCGGGACTCTCGGCCACAATGAGCAGTTCTTC
cdr3_aa: CSATSGTLGHNEQFF

v_call: TRBV5-5
clone_size: many
j_call: TRBJ1-1
d_call: NA
cdr3_nt: TGTGCCAGCAGCTTGGATGTAGGAAGGTGGCCTGAAGCTTTCTTT
cdr3_aa: CASSLDVGRWPEAFF

v_call: TRBV7-2
clone_size: NA
j_call: TRBJ2-5
d_call: TRBD1
cdr3_nt: TGTGCCAGCAGCTTGACAGGGGGGGGAGAGACCCAGTACTTC
cdr3_aa: CASSLTGGGETQYF

v_call: TRBV20-1
clone_size: many
j_call: TRBJ2-2
d_call: TRBD1
cdr3_nt: TGCAGTGCGTCAGGACAGGGTTATACCGGGGAGCTGTTTTTT
cdr3_aa: CSASGQGYTGELFF

v_call: TRBV20-1
clone_size: many
j_call: TRBJ1-1
d_call: TRBD1
cdr3_nt: TGCAGTGCAACTAAACAGGGGATGGGTACTGAAGCTTTCTTT
cdr3_aa: CSATKQGMGTEAFF

v_call: TRBV6-2/TRBV6-3
clone_size: many
j_call: TRBJ2-1
d_call: NA
cdr3_nt: TGTGCCAGCAGTTACACGGGTAATGAGCAGTTCTTC
cdr3_aa: CASSYTGNEQFF

v_call: TRBV30
clone_size: many
j_call: TRBJ2-5
d_call: TRBD1
cdr3_nt: TGTGCCTGGGGGGACAGGGAGACCCAGTACTTC
cdr3_aa: CAWGDRETQYF

v_call: TRBV5-5
clone_size: NA
j_call: TRBJ1-1
d_call: NA
cdr3_nt: TGTGCCAGCAGCTTCCGGGAGACGCGGTGGGACACTGAAGCTTTCTTT
cdr3_aa: CASSFRETRWDTEAFF

v_call: TRBV12-3/TRBV12-4
clone_size: many
j_call: TRBJ2-7
d_call: TRBD2
cdr3_nt: TGTGCCAGCAGTCGTCCGGGACTAGCCTACGAGCAGTACTTC
cdr3_aa: CASSRPGLAYEQYF

v_call: TRBV20-1
clone_size: NA
j_call: TRBJ2-3
d_call: TRBD2
cdr3_nt: TGCAGTGTCCCTAGCGGGACGGGCACAGATACGCAGTATTTT
cdr3_aa: CSVPSGTGTDTQYF